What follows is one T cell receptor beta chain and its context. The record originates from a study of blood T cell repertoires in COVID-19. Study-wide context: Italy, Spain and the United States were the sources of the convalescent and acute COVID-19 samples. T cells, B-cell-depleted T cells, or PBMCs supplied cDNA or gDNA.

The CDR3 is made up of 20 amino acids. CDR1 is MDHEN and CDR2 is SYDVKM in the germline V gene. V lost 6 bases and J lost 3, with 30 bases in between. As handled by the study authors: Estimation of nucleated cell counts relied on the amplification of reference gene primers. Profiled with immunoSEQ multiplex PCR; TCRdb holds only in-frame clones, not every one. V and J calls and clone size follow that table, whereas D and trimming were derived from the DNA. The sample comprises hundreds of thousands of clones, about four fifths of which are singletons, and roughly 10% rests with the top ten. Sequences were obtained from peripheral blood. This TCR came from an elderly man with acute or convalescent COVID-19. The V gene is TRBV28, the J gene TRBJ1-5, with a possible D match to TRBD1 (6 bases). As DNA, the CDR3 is TGTGCCAGCAGCAGTGCACTAATACAGGGTATTTCCCGCACCAATCAGCCCCAGCATTTT. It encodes CASSSALIQGISRTNQPQHF.